One sample yielded the 26 T cell receptor beta chains listed below, sequenced in a study of shared clonotypes between healthy human individuals. Naive CD8 cells comprised CD45RO-negative, CCR7-positively selected cells, excluding terminally differentiated effector memory CD45RA+ cells. The repertoire was sequenced with immunoSEQ multiplex PCR; TCRdb's copy has only in-frame clones and lacks some. The sample shows under 2,000,000 clones, about 95% of them seen only once. The sample consisted of naive CD8+ T cells sorted from blood. These receptors came from a man younger than 35 in good health.

The chain recombines TRBV6-6 with TRBJ1-1, with D possibly TRBD1 on 5 matching bases. V was clipped by 1 base and J by 11 bases, with 14 bases between them. The CDR3 covers 13 residues. Germline CDR1 is MNHNY and CDR2 is SVGAGI (reference sequence). Here the CDR3 DNA reads TGTGCCAGCAGTTACTTAATCCAGGACAAGGCTTTCTTT. The encoded protein is CASSYLIQDKAFF.

Note on this clone: The identical CDR3 is also encoded by other nucleotide sequences in the sample. The rearrangement links TRBV13 to TRBJ1-1; D is undetermined. Trimming took off 0 bases at V and 2 bases at J, with 4 bases between the two ends. CDR1 PRHDT and CDR2 FYEKMQ come from the germline V gene (reference sequence). CDR3 length: 13 amino acids. CDR3 amino acids: CASSLGVNTEAFF. The CDR3 DNA is TGTGCCAGCAGCTTAGGGGTCAACACTGAAGCTTTCTTT.

V and J are TRBV5-4 and TRBJ2-3; D ambiguous. CDR3 length: 14 amino acids. Germline V gene lookup returns CDR1 SGHNT and CDR2 YYREEE (reference sequence). Trimming shortened V by 4 bases and J by 6 bases, and 15 bases separated the two germline ends. For the CDR3, the DNA is TGTGCCAGCAGCCCCACCACAGTACCGGATACGCAGTATTTT. Residues: CASSPTTVPDTQYF. Using reference TRBV5-4 and TRBJ2-3 for the parts outside the CDR3, the full variable domain is ETGVTQSPTHLIKTRGQQVTLRCSSQSGHNTVSWYQQALGQGPQFIFQYYREEENGRGNFPPRFSGLQFPNYSSELNVNALELDDSALYLCASSPTTVPDTQYFGPGTRLTVL.

The chain combines TRBV7-9 with TRBJ1-2, with D unresolved. V was shortened by 3 bases and J by 3 bases, with 11 bases between the two germline ends. The CDR3 covers 14 residues. The germline gives CDR1 SEHNR, CDR2 FQNEAQ (reference sequence). CDR3 residues: CASSFGSPDYGYTF. CDR3 bases: TGTGCCAGCAGCTTCGGCAGCCCCGACTATGGCTACACCTTC.

The rearrangement joins TRBV5-4 to TRBJ2-3; D may be TRBD1 (8 bases). CDR3 length: 13 residues. V lost 5 bases and J lost 6, with 13 bases in between. The V gene's germline CDR1 is SGHNT and CDR2 YYREEE (reference sequence). The CDR3 DNA sequence: TGTGCCAGCAGTTACAGGGGGGGGGATACGCAGTATTTT. The encoded protein is CASSYRGGDTQYF.

CDR3 amino acids: CASSLEGGGSTGELFF. CDR3 DNA sequence: TGTGCCAGCAGCTTGGAGGGTGGAGGGTCCACCGGGGAGCTGTTTTTT. V gene TRBV5-4 combines with J gene TRBJ2-2; D is perhaps TRBD2 (6 bases). Germline-derived CDR1 and CDR2 are SGHNT and YYREEE (reference sequence). V lost 0 bases to trimming and J lost 4 bases, with 13 bases between them. CDR3 length: 16 residues.

V and J are TRBV2 and TRBJ1-3, with 8 bases lining up with TRBD1. CDR3 length equals 16 residues. From germline, CDR1 is SNHLY and CDR2 FYNNEI. V lost 6 bases to trimming and J lost 0 bases; unmatched junction nucleotides: 7. The CDR3 coding sequence is TGTGCCAGCAGCCCCGGGACAGGAGGCTCTGGAAACACCATATATTTT. Amino acid sequence: CASSPGTGGSGNTIYF.

The chain has TRBV6-5 and TRBJ2-3, with 8 bases identical to TRBD2. Germline trimming cut 6 bases from V and 2 bases from J; bases unmatched to any gene: 4. The germline gives CDR1 MNHEY, CDR2 SVGAGI. This CDR3 has 14 residues. CDR3 sequence: CASSELAATDTQYF. CDR3 bases: TGTGCCAGCAGCGAACTAGCGGCCACAGATACGCAGTATTTT.

The genes are TRBV28 and TRBJ2-5; weak D call: TRBD1 (6 bases). The CDR3 is 14 amino acids. Deletions cut 1 base from V and 5 bases from J, with 11 bases between. The germline V gene has CDR1 MDHEN and CDR2 SYDVKM. The CDR3 DNA reads TGTGCCAGCAGTTTATCAGGGGTCGGGGAGACCCAGTACTTC. It translates to CASSLSGVGETQYF.

This clone was detected once. The chain combines TRBV7-9 with TRBJ2-2, with D maybe TRBD1 (6 bases). The CDR3 extends over 13 amino acids. Germline loops: CDR1 SEHNR, CDR2 FQNEAQ (reference sequence). Trimming cost V 4 bases and J 6 bases, with 9 bases left between them. Here the CDR3 reads CASSSGAAGELFF. CDR3 DNA sequence: TGTGCCAGCAGCTCAGGGGCGGCCGGGGAGCTGTTTTTT.

This sequence joins TRBV27 and TRBJ2-5; TRBD1 agrees at 12 bases. Germline V lookup: CDR1 MNHEY, CDR2 SMNVEV (reference sequence). V was pared by 6 bases and J by 1 base, with 12 bases of the junction left unmatched. The CDR3 length is 18 residues. The CDR3: CASSRRDRGPLLQETQYF. CDR3 bases: TGTGCCAGCAGCCGCCGGGACAGGGGGCCCCTGCTCCAAGAGACCCAGTACTTC.

CDR3: CASRQGGTQPQHF. The DNA of the CDR3 is TGTGCCAGCAGACAGGGAGGTACTCAGCCCCAGCATTTT. This rearrangement joins TRBV11-2 to TRBJ1-5; D perhaps matches TRBD1 (6 bases). Germline CDR1 SGHAT, CDR2 FQNNGV. V lost 6 bases and J lost 6, with 12 bases in between. The CDR3 contains 13 residues.

The genes are TRBV13 and TRBJ2-2; D call uncertain. The CDR3 is 15 residues long. The V end lost 1 base, the J end lost 8 bases, and 14 bases lay between the germline ends. CDR1 and CDR2 from the germline V gene are PRHDT and FYEKMQ (reference sequence). CDR3 sequence reads: CASSLAANLGGELFF. Written as DNA, the CDR3 is TGTGCCAGCAGCTTAGCGGCCAACCTCGGGGGGGAGCTGTTTTTT. Using reference TRBV13 and TRBJ2-2 for the parts outside the CDR3, the full variable domain is AAGVIQSPRHLIKEKRETATLKCYPIPRHDTVYWYQQGPGQDPQFLISFYEKMQSDKGSIPDRFSAQQFSDYHSELNMSSLELGDSALYFCASSLAANLGGELFFGEGSRLTVL.

This clone occurred once. The DNA for the CDR3 is TGTGCCTGGAGAGGACTAGGATTGTCCTACGAGCAGTACTTC. As protein: CAWRGLGLSYEQYF. The J gene is TRBJ2-7, the V gene TRBV30; 7 bases map to TRBD2. The CDR3 is 14 residues long. The germline CDR1 and CDR2 sequences are GTSNPN and SVGIG (reference sequence). The V and J ends lost 3 bases and 1 base, in that order; junction bases with no gene match: 6.

About this clone itself: The same CDR3 is also encoded by other DNA sequences in this sample. CDR3 sequence (DNA): TGTGCCAGCAGTTACGGCCCCGAGCAGTACTTC. This gives the protein CASSYGPEQYF. V usage is TRBV6-5 and J usage is TRBJ2-7, with D uncertain. CDR1 and CDR2 (germline): MNHEY, SVGAGI. The CDR3 loop spans 11 amino acids. Trimming took off 2 bases at V and 6 bases at J, with 5 bases between the two ends.

V is TRBV6-5 and J is TRBJ2-2; no clear D gene. The CDR3 has 12 residues. Germline-derived CDR1 and CDR2 are MNHEY and SVGAGI. V shed 6 bases and J shed 5 bases, with 7 bases lying between them. The CDR3 sequence: CASREQTGELFF. The CDR3 bases are TGTGCCAGCAGGGAGCAGACCGGGGAGCTGTTTTTT.

The chain recombines TRBV9 with TRBJ1-1, with TRBD1 matching over 12 bases. V was clipped by 5 bases and J by 2 bases; unmatched bases: 25. The germline V gene encodes CDR1 SGDLS and CDR2 YYNGEE. The CDR3 spans 22 residues. The CDR3 here is CASRAIVPGQGAVFAANTEAFF. The CDR3 region has the DNA TGTGCCAGCAGGGCTATAGTCCCGGGACAGGGGGCGGTTTTCGCCGCCAACACTGAAGCTTTCTTT.

V is TRBV28 and J is TRBJ2-1; a weak D match, TRBD1 (5 bases). Per the germline V gene, CDR1 is MDHEN and CDR2 is SYDVKM. This CDR3 spans 11 amino acids. V lost 10 bases and J lost 9, with 13 bases in between. CDR3 sequence (DNA): TGTGCCACTCACAGGTCCGGTGAGCAGTTCTTC. Its translation is CATHRSGEQFF.

The chain employs TRBV6-5 and TRBJ2-3; D gene ambiguous. The germline CDR1 and CDR2 sequences are MNHEY and SVGAGI. The V and J ends lost 3 bases and 0 bases respectively, with 7 bases between them. This CDR3 contains 14 residues. The CDR3 DNA reads TGTGCCAGCAGTTATTATGGGAGCACAGATACGCAGTATTTT. Its translation is CASSYYGSTDTQYF.

V and J are TRBV4-3 and TRBJ2-2; D unclear. V was shortened by 0 bases and J by 7 bases, with 6 bases between the two germline ends. Germline CDR1 reads LGHNA; CDR2 reads YSLEER. This CDR3 has 13 residues. The CDR3: CASSQERGGELFF. In DNA, the CDR3 is TGCGCCAGCAGCCAAGAGAGAGGCGGGGAGCTGTTTTTT.

The chain uses TRBV27 and TRBJ1-2; the D gene is possibly TRBD1 (6 bases). Per the germline V gene, CDR1 is MNHEY and CDR2 is SMNVEV (reference sequence). The CDR3 length is 14 residues. V lost 5 bases, J lost 4 bases, and 14 bases lay in between. DNA of the CDR3: TGTGCCAGCAGTCCGCACGAAGGGGGCTATGGCTACACCTTC. This codes for CASSPHEGGYGYTF.

The chain carries TRBV28 and TRBJ2-4, with TRBD1 as a possible D gene (5 bases). Germline CDR1 and CDR2: MDHEN and SYDVKM. V dropped 3 bases and J dropped 0 bases, with 18 bases sitting between them. The CDR3 totals 18 residues. The DNA of the CDR3 is TGTGCCAGCAGTTTGCCCTGGGTGGGGCAGACAGCCAAAAACATTCAGTACTTC. Encoded protein: CASSLPWVGQTAKNIQYF. Full variable domain (missing parts from reference TRBV28 and TRBJ2-4): DVKVTQSSRYLVKRTGEKVFLECVQDMDHENMFWYRQDPGLGLRLIYFSYDVKMKEKGDIPEGYSVSREKKERFSLILESASTNQTSMYLCASSLPWVGQTAKNIQYFGAGTRLSVL.

The rearrangement uses TRBV27 and TRBJ2-7; D may be TRBD1 (6 bases). The germline gives CDR1 MNHEY, CDR2 SMNVEV (reference sequence). The V end was cut by 3 bases, the J end by 5 bases, with 11 bases between. The CDR3 is 13 amino acids. The CDR3 DNA reads TGTGCCAGCAGTTTTACAGGGAGCGACGAGCAGTACTTC. Residues: CASSFTGSDEQYF.

The chain joins TRBV2 to TRBJ2-3; D remains unclear. V was cut by 6 bases and J by 9 bases, with 10 bases left in between. This CDR3 has 11 amino acids. CDR1 SNHLY and CDR2 FYNNEI come from the germline V gene. This CDR3 reads CASSYLPTQYF. The CDR3 DNA reads as TGTGCCAGCAGCTACCTACCAACGCAGTATTTT.

The rearrangement joins TRBV9 to TRBJ2-1; 12 bases line up with TRBD1. Per germline, CDR1 SGDLS and CDR2 YYNGEE. The CDR3 loop spans 15 amino acids. Unmatched junction bases numbered 6, after V lost 2 bases and J lost 9 bases. The CDR3 is CASSVGQGAFGEQFF. In DNA, the CDR3 is TGTGCCAGCAGCGTGGGACAGGGGGCATTCGGTGAGCAGTTCTTC.

The chain combines TRBV27 with TRBJ2-7, with 9 bases lining up with TRBD2. This CDR3 is built from 14 residues. CDR1 is MNHEY and CDR2 is SMNVEV in the germline V gene (reference sequence). V gave up 6 bases and J gave up 7 bases; unmatched junction bases: 10. The CDR3 here is CASRPLAGPGEQYF. In DNA, the CDR3 is TGTGCCAGCAGGCCGCTAGCGGGGCCTGGGGAGCAGTACTTC.